Shown below are 27 T cell receptor beta chains from a single sample sequenced in a study of blood T cells in healthy people across ages. Alongside a J-beta primer mix, a sample-barcoded 5' primer served in a second PCR lasting about 7 to 11 cycles. In TCRdb, the 5' RACE reads were re-called with MiXCR into one record per CDR3 protein. The table shows about 290,000 distinct CDR3 sequences, with 25% to 30% occurring only once. What was sequenced was blood. These receptors came from a woman aged 70-85 years in good health.

Of note for this clonotype: The junction departs from germline at one end; a sequencing error may be responsible. The chain couples TRBV7-7 to TRBJ2-2, with D hard to call. Germline CDR1 is SSHAT and CDR2 is FNYEAQ (reference sequence). This CDR3 is built from 14 residues. The CDR3 DNA sequence: TGTGCTAGCAGCTCTCTCACTAACCCGGGGGAGCTGTTTTTT. This sequence encodes CASSSLTNPGELFF.

V and J are TRBV2 and TRBJ2-5; D is possibly TRBD1 or TRBD2 (5 bases each). CDR1 is SNHLY and CDR2 is FYNNEI in the germline V gene. Trimming took off 8 bases at V and 1 base at J, with 11 bases between the two ends. CDR3 length equals 13 residues. The CDR3 reads CASLPGGQETQYF. CDR3 bases: TGTGCCAGCCTGCCTGGGGGCCAAGAGACCCAGTACTTC.

The chain carries TRBV5-1 and TRBJ2-5; D is undetermined. Germline CDR1 and CDR2: SGHRS and YFSETQ. The CDR3 runs 13 residues. Between the trimmed V and J ends, which lost 0 bases and 5 bases, there was a span of 8 bases. The CDR3 loop is CASSLVVAETQYF. For the CDR3, the DNA is TGCGCCAGCAGCTTGGTGGTAGCCGAGACCCAGTACTTC.

The table lists this clonotype with many counts. The chain carries TRBV3-1 and TRBJ2-7; 7 bases line up with TRBD1. Germline V gene data show CDR1 as LGHDT and CDR2 as YNNKEL (reference sequence). The CDR3 contains 15 residues. Trimming took 4 bases from V and 3 from J; bases not matched to a gene: 9. The CDR3 DNA sequence: TGTGCCAGCAGCCGTGAGACAGGGACCTTCTACGAGCAGTACTTC. It translates to CASSRETGTFYEQYF.

CDR3 sequence (DNA): TGTGCCAGCAGTTCTGGGGGAGGGCTAAGGTATGAGCAGTTCTTC. It codes for CASSSGGGLRYEQFF. The genes are TRBV28 and TRBJ2-1; TRBD2 matches at 7 bases. Germline assignment: CDR1 MDHEN and CDR2 SYDVKM. V shed 4 bases, J shed 8 bases, and the junction held 11 bases outside the gene matches. CDR3 length equals 15 residues.

The chain uses TRBV6-5 and TRBJ1-4, with D uncertain. Germline assignment: CDR1 MNHEY and CDR2 SVGAGI. The V end lost 2 bases, the J end lost 4 bases, and 14 bases lay between the germline ends. The CDR3 totals 16 residues. The CDR3 DNA is TGTGCCAGCAGTTACGCAAGTCTACGGGGTAATGAAAAACTGTTTTTT. It yields the protein CASSYASLRGNEKLFF.

This rearrangement joins TRBV7-8 to TRBJ2-3, with D possibly being TRBD1 or TRBD2 (5 bases each). The V end was cut by 2 bases, the J end by 6 bases, with 18 bases between. Germline lookup yields CDR1 SGHVS and CDR2 FQNEAQ. The CDR3 consists of 16 residues. The CDR3 sequence is CASSLWRAPGADTQYF. The CDR3 DNA follows: TGTGCCAGCAGCTTATGGCGAGCGCCCGGGGCTGATACGCAGTATTTT.

This rearrangement joins TRBV9 to TRBJ2-1; TRBD1 is a possible D gene (5 bases). Germline V gene sequence: CDR1 SGDLS, CDR2 YYNGEE. Trimming took off 0 bases at V and 9 bases at J, with 13 bases between the two ends. CDR3 length: 14 residues. The CDR3 here is CASSVGAGYFEQFF. CDR3 DNA sequence: TGTGCCAGCAGCGTAGGGGCAGGGTACTTTGAGCAGTTCTTC.

This clonotype has just a few counts. This chain connects TRBV20-1 to TRBJ1-5, with D possibly TRBD1 on 6 matching bases. The germline CDR1 and CDR2 sequences are DFQATT and SNEGSKA (reference sequence). This CDR3 is 15 amino acids long. With 5 bases removed from V and 4 bases from J, the gap between germline ends came to 18 bases. The CDR3 nucleotides read TGCAGTGCTCTACCACCAAGGGACAAGAATCAGCCCCAGCATTTT. Translated, it gives CSALPPRDKNQPQHF.

J is TRBJ2-2 and V is TRBV4-3, with a tentative D call TRBD1 (6 bases). Germline V gene lookup returns CDR1 LGHNA and CDR2 YSLEER. The length of the CDR3 is 18 residues. V was clipped by 0 bases and J by 7 bases, with 21 bases between them. CDR3 DNA sequence: TGCGCCAGCAGCCAAGATCTGTGGCAGGGGAATAGTGTCGGGGAGCTGTTTTTT. It encodes CASSQDLWQGNSVGELFF.

This sequence joins TRBV4-3 and TRBJ2-1, with TRBD2 matching 12 bases. Germline values: CDR1 LGHNA, CDR2 YSLEER. The junction had 10 bases not matched to a gene; V was cut back by 0 bases and J by 1 base. The CDR3 length is 20 residues. The CDR3 loop reads CASSQERSSGRAGSYNEQFF. The CDR3 DNA follows: TGCGCCAGCAGCCAAGAAAGATCTAGCGGGAGGGCCGGTTCCTACAATGAGCAGTTCTTC.

This clonotype was picked up a small number of times. V usage is TRBV20-1 and J usage is TRBJ1-4; D unclear. Germline assignment: CDR1 DFQATT and CDR2 SNEGSKA (reference sequence). There are 13 residues in the CDR3. Trimming stripped 6 bases from V and 8 bases from J, with 16 bases between. The CDR3 nucleotides are TGCAGTGCCCACACGGGGTTTTCAGAAAAACTGTTTTTT. It is translated as CSAHTGFSEKLFF.

This clonotype has only a few counts. The rearrangement links TRBV12-3 or TRBV12-4 to TRBJ1-2, with D unresolved. The CDR3 spans 12 residues. V was shortened by 5 bases and J by 2 bases, with 6 bases between the two germline ends. This CDR3 reads CASSTDNYGYTF. The CDR3 DNA is TGTGCCAGCAGTACTGACAACTATGGCTACACCTTC.

In DNA form, the CDR3 reads TGTGCCAGCAGCCCCGCTAGCGGGGCATACAATGAGCAGTTCTTC. Translated, it gives CASSPASGAYNEQFF. The chain is built from TRBV6-2 or TRBV6-3 and TRBJ2-1; 9 nucleotides match TRBD2. The V gene's germline CDR1 is MNHEY and CDR2 SVGEGT. The CDR3 sequence is 15 residues long. V lost 6 bases and J lost 4; bases outside the gene matches: 7.

This clonotype has ten or more counts. The chain uses TRBV10-3 and TRBJ2-3; D perhaps matches TRBD1 (6 bases). CDR1 and CDR2 from the germline V gene are ENHRY and SYGVKD. V was clipped by 6 bases and J by 2 bases, with 15 bases between them. This CDR3 region has 15 residues. CDR3 region: CAIRGNRVNTDTQYF. The CDR3 bases are TGTGCCATCAGGGGGAACAGGGTTAACACAGATACGCAGTATTTT.

This clonotype was seen many times. The chain couples TRBV12-3 or TRBV12-4 to TRBJ1-1; TRBD1 is a possible D gene (5 bases). This CDR3 contains 15 residues. Trimming took 6 bases from V and 0 from J, leaving 14 bases between them. This chain's CDR3 is CASSFQTDMNTEAFF. In DNA form, the CDR3 reads TGTGCCAGCAGCTTCCAGACAGATATGAACACTGAAGCTTTCTTT.

The table lists this clonotype with many counts. The chain links TRBV4-1 to TRBJ2-4; the D gene is possibly TRBD1 (6 bases). The germline V gene has CDR1 MGHRA and CDR2 YSYEKL. With 2 bases removed from V and 6 bases from J, the gap between germline ends came to 14 bases. This CDR3 has 15 amino acids. CDR3 region: CASSQLTGNSNIQYF. The CDR3, as DNA: TGCGCCAGCAGCCAACTAACAGGGAACTCAAACATTCAGTACTTC.

This clonotype showed up just a few times. The gene calls are TRBV5-1 and TRBJ1-6; no reliable D call. Per germline, CDR1 SGHRS and CDR2 YFSETQ. The CDR3 spans 14 residues. The ends were cut back, 2 bases at V and 6 bases at J, with 9 bases in the middle. CDR3 nucleotides: TGCGCCAGCAGCTTCCAAACGGCTAATTCACCCCTCCACTTT. Its protein product is CASSFQTANSPLHF.

The chain joins TRBV20-1 to TRBJ1-6; D is possibly TRBD1 (6 bases). Per the germline V gene, CDR1 is DFQATT and CDR2 is SNEGSKA (reference sequence). CDR3 length equals 15 residues. Trimming stripped 3 bases from V and 10 bases from J, with 19 bases between. CDR3 nucleotide sequence: TGCAGTGCTAGCCGACGCAGGGGATTAGGATCACCCCTCCACTTT. It is translated as CSASRRRGLGSPLHF.

This clonotype was counted only a few times. This chain links TRBV20-1 with TRBJ2-1, with 9 bases matching TRBD2. The CDR3 has 13 amino acids. Unmatched junction bases numbered 7, after V lost 6 bases and J lost 7 bases. Per the germline V gene, CDR1 is DFQATT and CDR2 is SNEGSKA (reference sequence). Here the CDR3 reads CSARAGGLNEQFF. Here the CDR3 DNA reads TGCAGTGCGAGGGCGGGAGGGCTTAATGAGCAGTTCTTC.

The chain employs TRBV28 and TRBJ2-3; D is tentatively TRBD1 or TRBD2 (5 bases each). The CDR3 has 14 residues. CDR1 MDHEN and CDR2 SYDVKM come from the germline V gene. V was pared by 5 bases and J by 8 bases, with 17 bases between. This CDR3 is CASSLPGALGTQYF. The CDR3 DNA reads TGTGCCAGCAGTCTCCCCGGGGCCTTAGGTACGCAGTATTTT.

This clonotype came up many times. V usage is TRBV5-1 and J usage is TRBJ2-5; 8 bases fit TRBD2. Germline trimming cut 0 bases from V and 2 bases from J; bases unmatched to any gene: 3. Germline V CDR1 and CDR2: SGHRS, YFSETQ. CDR3 length equals 15 residues. In DNA form, the CDR3 reads TGCGCCAGCAGCTTGGCCGGGGGGGCTCAAGAGACCCAGTACTTC. Protein sequence: CASSLAGGAQETQYF.

CDR3 in DNA: TGCAGTGCCTTGGCCCTGGGGCGGCCTACAGATACGCAGTATTTT. It encodes CSALALGRPTDTQYF. This chain uses TRBV20-1 with TRBJ2-3; weak D call: TRBD1 (5 bases). CDR3 length: 15 amino acids. The V end was cut by 6 bases, the J end by 3 bases, with 19 bases between. Germline V gene lookup returns CDR1 DFQATT and CDR2 SNEGSKA (reference sequence).

This clonotype was found a few times. The genes are TRBV4-2 and TRBJ1-1; D uncertain. V lost 0 bases and J 4 bases, leaving 9 bases between the germline ends. The germline CDR1 and CDR2 sequences are LGHNA and YNFKEQ. This CDR3 spans 14 amino acids. CDR3 in amino acids: CASSQDRMSTEAFF. The CDR3 coding sequence is TGTGCCAGCAGCCAAGACAGGATGAGCACTGAAGCTTTCTTT.

The CDR3 region has the DNA TGCGCCAGCAGCTCCTCTTTACGGTTGGGGGAAAAACTGTTTTTT. Its translation is CASSSSLRLGEKLFF. The genes are TRBV5-1 and TRBJ1-4, with D uncertain. Germline V lookup: CDR1 SGHRS, CDR2 YFSETQ. Trimming took off 3 bases at V and 8 bases at J, with 17 bases between the two ends. The CDR3 loop spans 15 amino acids. The whole variable domain, filled in from reference TRBV5-1 and TRBJ1-4, reads KAGVTQTPRYLIKTRGQQVTLSCSPISGHRSVSWYQQTPGQGLQFLFEYFSETQRNKGNFPGRFSGRQFSNSRSEMNVSTLELGDSALYLCASSSSLRLGEKLFFGSGTQLSVL.

This clonotype was observed a single time. The chain carries TRBV19 and TRBJ2-3; D not certain. Trimming removed 6 bases at V and 5 bases at J, with 9 bases between. Germline V gene sequence: CDR1 LNHDA, CDR2 SQIVND (reference sequence). This CDR3 comprises 12 residues. The CDR3 region is CASRGDRDTQYF. For the CDR3, the DNA is TGTGCCAGTAGAGGAGACCGAGATACGCAGTATTTT.

The chain couples TRBV6-2 or TRBV6-3 to TRBJ1-5; D is perhaps TRBD1 (6 bases). Between the trimmed V and J ends, which lost 2 bases and 6 bases, there was a span of 17 bases. This CDR3 is built from 16 residues. CDR1 MNHEY and CDR2 SVGEGT come from the germline V gene. DNA for the CDR3: TGTGCCAGCAGTTACGGTGGGGGCGGAGGTACTCAGCCCCAGCATTTT. This gives the protein CASSYGGGGGTQPQHF.